Each of the 14 T cell receptor beta chains below was sequenced from the same sample in a study of vaccination and CD4 T cells after COVID-19. Antigen specificity for these receptors is unknown. Time point of the sample: late sampling 161 to 241 days after vaccination in three convalescent patients. Described treatment: approximately 11-day PBMC culture with coronavirus spike peptide pools or control peptides (ViraFEST assay). With the Oncomine TCR Beta short-read assay, DNA from cultured CD4+ T cells was sequenced. TCRdb reanalysed the PCR reads using MiXCR and keeps one entry per CDR3 protein. The sample lists over 15,000 distinct CDR3 sequences, about 50% occurring once. The source material was CD4+ T cells from blood, cultured in vitro, sampled about 7 months after SARS-CoV-2 vaccination. The receptors derive from a human donor who had recovered from COVID-19.

The chain is built from TRBV20-1 and TRBJ2-3; either TRBD1 or TRBD2 may fit D (7 bases each). Trimming took off 6 bases at V and 6 bases at J, with 13 bases between the two ends. The CDR3 length is 12 residues. The germline V gene encodes CDR1 DFQATT and CDR2 SNEGSKA (reference sequence). The CDR3 reads CSASGGGDTQYF. The CDR3 DNA is TGCAGTGCGTCAGGGGGGGGGGATACGCAGTATTTT.

The chain couples TRBV2 to TRBJ2-7; 9 bases map to TRBD1. The germline V gene has CDR1 SNHLY and CDR2 FYNNEI. With V trimmed by 4 bases and J by 0 bases, 10 bases remained unmatched. The CDR3 has 17 residues. The CDR3 reads CASSGRVGDRVSYEQYF. CDR3 nucleotide sequence: TGTGCCAGCAGTGGAAGGGTAGGGGACAGGGTCTCCTACGAGCAGTACTTC.

The genes are TRBV7-9 and TRBJ2-7; 7 nucleotides agree with TRBD1. Unmatched junction bases numbered 3, after V lost 5 bases and J lost 2 bases. Germline assignment: CDR1 SEHNR and CDR2 FQNEAQ (reference sequence). The CDR3 is made up of 13 amino acids. The DNA of the CDR3 is TGTGCCAGCAGCCAGACAGGGACCTACGAGCAGTACTTC. Residues: CASSQTGTYEQYF.

The V gene is TRBV27, the J gene TRBJ1-1, with D perhaps TRBD1 (5 bases). CDR3 size: 14 residues. V was cut by 7 bases and J by 10 bases, with 22 bases left in between. Germline CDR1 MNHEY, CDR2 SMNVEV (reference sequence). CDR3 nucleotides: TGTGCCAGCATCGGCTGGGCCGGGGGTTCGGGAGCTTTCTTT. It is translated as CASIGWAGGSGAFF.

This clonotype has only a few counts. DNA of the CDR3: TGTGCCAGCAGCTTAGGGCCCAATAGCAATCAGCCCCAGCATTTT. Encoded protein: CASSLGPNSNQPQHF. The chain is built from TRBV7-2 and TRBJ1-5, with D unresolved. The CDR3 is 15 amino acids. Germline V gene data show CDR1 as SGHTA and CDR2 as FQGNSA. The V gene lost 1 base and the J gene lost 0 bases, with 7 bases spanning the gap. The complete variable domain, with remaining parts taken from reference TRBV7-2 and TRBJ1-5, reads GAGVSQSPSNKVTEKGKDVELRCDPISGHTALYWYRQSLGQGLEFLIYFQGNSAPDKSGLPSDRFSAERTGGSVSTLTIQRTQQEDSAVYLCASSLGPNSNQPQHFGDGTRLSIL.

The DNA for the CDR3 is TGTGCCAGCAGCGTCCTAACTGGTGCGGGGGGCCGTAGGTCGTATGAGCAGTTCTTC. It codes for CASSVLTGAGGRRSYEQFF. V is TRBV2 and J is TRBJ2-1; TRBD2 aligns across 8 bases. The trim removed 6 bases at V and 8 bases at J, leaving 24 bases unmatched. The CDR3 is 19 amino acids. Germline CDR1 and CDR2: SNHLY and FYNNEI.

V gene TRBV4-2 combines with J gene TRBJ1-2; D remains ambiguous. The length of the CDR3 is 14 residues. The V end was cut by 3 bases, the J end by 2 bases, with 10 bases between. From germline, CDR1 is LGHNA and CDR2 YNFKEQ. CDR3 region: CASSHTLLNYGYTF. The CDR3, as DNA: TGTGCCAGCAGCCACACACTCTTAAACTATGGCTACACCTTC.

The chain links TRBV7-3 to TRBJ1-1; a possible D gene is TRBD1 (6 bases). Germline V gene lookup returns CDR1 SGHTA and CDR2 FQGTGA. The CDR3 contains 14 residues. V gave up 3 bases and J gave up 4 bases, with 12 bases separating them. The CDR3 DNA sequence: TGTGCCAGCAGCTTTGCAGGGGCGGGCACTGAAGCTTTCTTT. Amino acids: CASSFAGAGTEAFF.

This chain joins TRBV12-3 or TRBV12-4 and TRBJ2-5; D gene uncertain. V was shortened by 5 bases and J by 9 bases, with 13 bases between the two germline ends. The CDR3 runs to 12 residues. The CDR3 loop is CASSGRPSAQYF. As DNA, the CDR3 is TGTGCCAGCAGTGGACGGCCATCGGCCCAGTACTTC.

J is TRBJ2-1 and V is TRBV5-1, with unresolved D. The CDR3 totals 16 residues. The V and J ends lost 0 bases and 0 bases respectively, with 10 bases between them. The germline CDR1 and CDR2 sequences are SGHRS and YFSETQ. CDR3: CASSLDGESSYNEQFF. The DNA of the CDR3 is TGCGCCAGCAGCTTGGATGGCGAGAGCTCCTACAATGAGCAGTTCTTC.

This clonotype occurred a few times. The chain is built from TRBV7-6 and TRBJ1-5; D gene uncertain. Trimming pared 1 base from V and 3 bases from J, leaving 7 bases between. The CDR3 spans 14 residues. The germline V gene encodes CDR1 SGHVS and CDR2 FNYEAQ. The DNA of the CDR3 is TGTGCCAGCAGCTTAGGGGGAAACAATCAGCCCCAGCATTTT. This codes for CASSLGGNNQPQHF.

V gene TRBV7-6 combines with J gene TRBJ2-7, with 13 positions matching TRBD2. The V gene end was trimmed by 1 base and the J gene end by 6 bases; junction bases not matched to a gene: 12. Germline CDR1 is SGHVS and CDR2 is FNYEAQ. The CDR3 loop spans 18 amino acids. The DNA for the CDR3 is TGTGCCAGCAGCTTAGAACTAGCGGGAGGGCTGGGGAACTCCGAGCAGTACTTC. Translating gives CASSLELAGGLGNSEQYF.

J is TRBJ1-3 and V is TRBV2, with D possibly TRBD1 on 5 matching bases. The CDR3 sequence is 15 residues long. CDR1 and CDR2 (germline): SNHLY, FYNNEI. V gave up 6 bases and J gave up 4 bases, with 16 bases separating them. CDR3 loop: CASSQGLESGNTIYF. The CDR3 bases are TGTGCCAGCAGCCAGGGTTTAGAATCCGGAAACACCATATATTTT.

V gene TRBV7-9 combines with J gene TRBJ2-3, with 9 bases lining up with TRBD2. Germline V gives CDR1 SEHNR, CDR2 FQNEAQ (reference sequence). This CDR3 has 17 amino acids. Trimming took 1 base from V and 2 from J; bases not matched to a gene: 7. CDR3 amino acids: CASSLDVSGGATDTQYF. CDR3 nucleotide sequence: TGTGCCAGCAGCTTAGACGTTAGCGGGGGAGCCACAGATACGCAGTATTTT.